Listed here is a single T cell receptor beta chain. Its antigen is not yet known. Per-base quality was not reported, and no clone a single base away is much larger than it. This specimen belongs to a study of cytomegalovirus exposure and HLA in healthy donors (dated by TCRdb to the late 2010s). Notes on the research overall: According to an earlier analysis of 587 of the donors, about 179 million T cells yielded roughly 100 million unique TCR beta sequences and about 300 Gb of sequence data. A later analysis re-analyzed previously published TCR beta repertoires from 660 or so donors and added high-resolution HLA genotyping to study TCR occurrence patterns. Class I and class II HLA loci were covered by the typing at four-digit resolution. An earlier analysis of fewer than 700 of the donors applied high-throughput TCR beta sequencing to assess whether each TCR beta V gene segment acted as functional or pseudogenic. The number of donors typed differed by locus, with 629-630 for A, B, C, DRB1 and DQB1, roughly 520 for DQA1, about 610 for DPA1, and some 440 for DPB1. Rather than using new phenotypic data, the later analysis identified candidate immune exposures from TCR beta sequences and from how often those sequences occurred across donors. Across some 400 genotyped donors of the cohort, an average of about 240,000 unique TCR beta nucleotide sequences per donor were sequenced, and about a sixth of those sequences were non-productive. Several DR-DQ haplotypes were handled as single units for association and clustering because linkage in the cohort was strong. All discovery cohort repertoires had been generated using a single sequencing platform. The study profiled the T cell repertoires of fewer than 850 subjects by immunosequencing and related them to cytomegalovirus serostatus. An early release that covered 500 to 800 HLA-typed donors contained approximately 300 gigabases of sequencing data and about 93 million unique TCR sequences. Donor age, sex, ethnicity and CMV serostatus were collected together with the repertoire data. The study aimed to test whether cataloging public T cell receptors could reveal signatures of past pathogen exposure. Genome-wide SNP genotypes for about 65% of the 666 donors were used in a later genetic analysis, which treated that subset as a discovery cohort. The genetic ancestry cluster associated with self-reported Caucasian donors included around 76% of the approximately 410 genotyped donors. High-throughput TCR immunosequencing, statistical association of individual TCRs with disease status, and machine learning were combined to predict cytomegalovirus infection status. A separate validation cohort of over 95 different subjects was used in addition to the roughly 700-subject first cohort.

The full study reports these points: A later analysis associated about 17,000 TCR beta sequences with specific HLA alleles at a false discovery rate of 0.05. In a later genetic analysis, fewer N-insertions in productive TCRs were reported among donors in an Asian-associated ancestry cluster than the approximately 710-donor mean. A further reported finding was that TCR beta sequences accurately predicted the HLA-A and HLA-B alleles for most subjects in the first cohort. The study listed 150 to 200 TCR beta chains as associated with cytomegalovirus. V-gene and J-gene trimming of TCR beta chains was associated with a missense DCLRE1C variant in a later genetic analysis, and the association was replicated in an independent cohort. In a later analysis, HLA-associated TCR beta chains showed more clonal expansion and lower generation probabilities than non-associated chains that were equally common. Presence/absence analyses assumed roughly uniform sequencing depth across donors, an assumption that may not hold. CMV serostatus was the only immune exposure information available for the cohort. An earlier analysis of some 590 of the donors showed that most TCR beta V segments appeared in productive rearrangements either about 87% or about 30% of the time, which broadly matched IMGT annotations. Because HLA typing was unavailable for some donors at each locus, only the typed subset was used in association tests. Correlated functional status among segregating V segments might be attributable to linkage disequilibrium, but an unknown experimental factor could not be ruled out. This cohort had only TCR beta chains sequenced, and the lack of alpha or paired-chain data limited which features could be detected. A later analysis reported that several top co-occurrence clusters appeared linked to parvovirus B19, influenza, CMV and Epstein-Barr virus. In both the original and validation cohorts, the classifier was reported to diagnose cytomegalovirus status with high specificity and sensitivity. Most CMV-associated TCR beta chains appeared to be HLA-restricted in a later analysis, and the HLA associations seemed to be driven largely by CMV exposure. A cluster of highly shared sequence variants was judged likely to represent a technical artifact of the sequencing pipeline. While some public TCRs were present in many individuals, most TCR sequences turned up only very rarely across donors. In a later analysis, the rate of TCR association differed among HLA loci, with DRB1 alleles having the most associated TCRs and HLA-C alleles having the fewest. Because counts were too low, approximately 18 rarely observed V segments, including chromosome 9 orphons, were excluded from the earlier analysis of 587 of the donors. Some IMGT-functional V segments, including TRBV6-2 and TRBV6-3, could not be told apart with the 87-base-pair reads, so those segments were excluded. Strong co-occurrence of HLA alleles, especially DR and DQ, made assigning TCR associations to individual alleles difficult. The authors suggested that the approach could potentially be generalized to other disease states and immunological phenotypes. A few of the identified cytomegalovirus-associated TCR beta chains were confirmed in vitro to be specific for cytomegalovirus antigens.

Receptor amplification or capture employed the immunoSEQ multiplex PCR assay. A mixture of 60 forward primers for TCR Vbeta segments and 13 reverse primers for TCR Jbeta segments was used in the multiplex PCR. Amplification of the CDR3 region of rearranged TCR beta genes was performed with a multiplex PCR assay on genomic DNA. On the Illumina HiSeq System, the amplified TCR beta libraries were sequenced as 87-base-pair reads. Concerning the study's data processing: A later analysis tallied around 82 million unique TCR beta chains across the 666 repertoires, and approximately 12 million of those chains were shared by two or more donors. Raw reads were error-corrected and collapsed into unique sequences with a nearest-neighbor algorithm that merged closely related sequences to remove PCR and sequencing errors. V, D and J gene segments were assigned by aligning CDR3 sequences to IMGT reference sequences. For a sequence to be retained, at least a six-nucleotide match to both a V gene segment and a J gene segment was required. Rearrangements were called productive when the CDR3 lacked stop codons and stayed in frame with V and J; all others were non-productive. Following IMGT convention, CDR3 was defined as the stretch from the second conserved V-encoded cysteine to the conserved J-encoded phenylalanine. Sequences without an unambiguous match to a single V gene segment were excluded from the earlier analysis of several hundred of the donors. In an earlier analysis of roughly 500 of the donors, V segments were called functional above 56.7% productive rearrangements and were called segregating when the between-donor standard deviation exceeded 5%. To diagnose cytomegalovirus status from the catalog of TCR beta chain sequences, a statistical classification framework was built. In a later analysis, TCR nucleotide sequences were compared against IMGT/GENE-DB human TR gene sequences so that V and J genes could be assigned. A later analysis assigned CDR3 sequences and most-parsimonious VDJ recombination scenarios with the TCRdist pipeline. In a later analysis, every TCR beta chain was defined by the combination of its CDR3 amino acid sequence and its V-gene family, and reads without a unique V-gene family were dropped. To address suspected cross-contamination and a sequencing artifact, a later analysis removed approximately 600 highly shared, low-generation-probability nucleotide sequences. A later analysis calculated a clonal expansion index for each public chain from normalized within-repertoire ranks of inferred template counts. Generation probabilities in a later analysis came from a VDJ recombination model fitted to out-of-frame rearrangements, and those results were checked against IGoR. In a later analysis, TCR-TCR, TCR-HLA and TCR-CMV co-occurrence was scored with hypergeometric tests, and a repertoire-size bias correction was applied to TCR pairs. A later analysis estimated false discovery rates by permuting HLA or CMV assignments 20 times. In a later analysis, co-occurring TCRs were grouped with DBSCAN, and TCRdist sequence similarity was added when clustering was performed within HLA-allele-positive subsets. Co-occurrence clustering excluded repertoires with fewer than 30,000 or more than 120,000 public chains, plus five with anomalous nucleotide sharing. In its TCRdb copy, this immuneACCESS table keeps in-frame sequences only and misses some clones. Where compared with another copy, unresolved V genes explain less than half of these, and the others have no known cause. V and J calls and clone size are those listed in that table; D and trimming were worked out from the DNA. This sample gives hundreds of thousands of clones in total; 70% to 80% of them show up just once. The biggest ten clones account for roughly 0.22% of the sample.

Trimming removed 3 bases from V and 4 bases from J, leaving 12 bases between the germline ends. The CDR3 covers 13 residues, taking in both the cysteine and the phenylalanine. CDR3 DNA is the only sequence kept; it has 39 bases, read in frame from the first base. CDR1 and CDR2, per the germline V gene (reference sequence), are GTSNPN and SVGIG. In total, 630 or so healthy bone marrow donors made up the cohort. All cohort members were sampled while nominally healthy, although unrecorded immune exposures were likely present. The donor tested CMV seronegative, placing the donor among the 352 seronegative members of the cohort. A peripheral blood sample was collected from each donor, and TCR beta sequencing was performed on peripheral blood mononuclear cells. Genomic DNA was extracted from the blood cell samples with the Qiagen DNeasy Blood Extraction Kit.

The TCR was taken from a girl aged 2-15 years in good health and CMV-seronegative. What was sequenced was PBMCs. The V and J genes are TRBV30 and TRBJ1-2; TRBD1 is possibly the D segment (5 matching bases). CDR3 sequence: CAWSLGLIYGYTF. The nucleotides are TGTGCCTGGAGCCTGGGACTAATCTATGGCTACACCTTC.